Listed here are 17 T cell receptor beta chains from one sample, sequenced in a study of CD8 T cells in ankylosing spondylitis. Study observations and caveats: A motif in TCR beta, a set of roughly eight highly homologous variants, appeared characteristic of ankylosing spondylitis blood.

Their cognate antigens are unknown. TCRdb re-derived calls from the 5' RACE reads in MiXCR, one entry per CDR3 protein. The table includes approximately 500,000 distinct CDR3 sequences, roughly 12% detected once. Material: blood, either unsorted or a sorted T cell fraction (not recorded which). Every receptor here comes from a male donor with ankylosing spondylitis.

This clonotype appeared a few times. The chain uses TRBV19 and TRBJ1-2; 10 nucleotides line up with TRBD1. The V gene's germline CDR1 is LNHDA and CDR2 SQIVND (reference sequence). Trimming cost V 0 bases and J 5 bases; bases outside gene matches: 9. CDR3 size: 17 residues. CDR3 sequence (DNA): TGTGCCAGTAGTATAGAGGGGACAGGGGCGACGTGGTATGGCTACACCTTC. Translated: CASSIEGTGATWYGYTF.

This clonotype was observed many times. The J gene is TRBJ2-3, the V gene TRBV7-2; 7 nucleotides line up with TRBD1. V lost 2 bases to trimming and J lost 6 bases; unmatched junction nucleotides: 11. Germline CDR1 is SGHTA and CDR2 is FQGNSA. This CDR3 region has 16 residues. As DNA, the CDR3 is TGTGCCAGCAGCTTAAACCTAGGGACAGTTGGGGATACGCAGTATTTT. Encoded protein: CASSLNLGTVGDTQYF.

The gene calls are TRBV12-3 or TRBV12-4 and TRBJ2-3; no reliable D call. Trimming shortened V by 5 bases and J by 7 bases, and 16 bases separated the two germline ends. This CDR3 comprises 14 residues. The CDR3 sequence is CASSLARAINTQYF. The CDR3 DNA is TGTGCCAGCAGTCTTGCTCGAGCGATTAATACGCAGTATTTT.

This rearrangement joins TRBV20-1 to TRBJ2-7, with 11 bases that match TRBD2. Germline assignment: CDR1 DFQATT and CDR2 SNEGSKA (reference sequence). The CDR3 has 15 residues. V dropped 4 bases and J dropped 3; count of bases not matched to a gene: 8. The CDR3 bases are TGCAGTGCTAACTCGGGGACTAGCGGATACTACGAGCAGTACTTC. This gives the protein CSANSGTSGYYEQYF.

This clonotype has at least ten counts. V gene TRBV24-1 combines with J gene TRBJ2-3; TRBD2 agrees at 10 bases. Germline CDR1 reads KGHDR; CDR2 reads SFDVKD. The CDR3 is 16 residues long. V shed 2 bases and J 6 bases; nucleotides not matched to a gene: 7. CDR3 residues: CATSDSSLAGADTQYF. The CDR3 nucleotides are TGTGCCACCAGTGATTCTAGCCTAGCGGGAGCGGATACGCAGTATTTT.

The table lists this clonotype with a few counts. This chain uses TRBV4-1 with TRBJ2-6; no firm D call. The germline V and J ends were trimmed by 0 bases and 2 bases, with 14 bases remaining between them. Germline assignment: CDR1 MGHRA and CDR2 YSYEKL. The CDR3 is 18 residues long. The DNA of the CDR3 is TGCGCCAGCAGCCAAGATTTCCTAAGCATCGCTGGGGCCAACGTCCTGACTTTC. Amino acids: CASSQDFLSIAGANVLTF.

J is TRBJ1-1 and V is TRBV7-9; TRBD1 matches 7 bases. Germline values: CDR1 SEHNR, CDR2 FQNEAQ (reference sequence). V was clipped by 5 bases and J by 5 bases; unmatched bases: 8. CDR3 length: 14 residues. CDR3 sequence: CASSLRQGWTEAFF. The CDR3 region has the DNA TGTGCCAGCAGCCTAAGACAGGGTTGGACTGAAGCTTTCTTT.

The chain joins TRBV18 to TRBJ2-1; unclear D gene. V was clipped by 6 bases and J by 9 bases, with 15 bases between them. This CDR3 contains 13 residues. CDR1 KGHSH and CDR2 LQKENI come from the germline V gene. The CDR3 nucleotides are TGTGCCAGCTCTACCCCCCAGGACCGTGAGCAGTTCTTC. It yields the protein CASSTPQDREQFF.

This clonotype was seen a handful of times. V and J are TRBV29-1 and TRBJ1-5; no clear D gene. V was cut by 7 bases and J by 2 bases, with 9 bases left in between. CDR1 SQVTM and CDR2 ANQGSEA come from the germline V gene. CDR3 length equals 12 residues. The CDR3 region has the DNA TGCAGCGCTGGGGAGCGCAATCAGCCCCAGCATTTT. Translation: CSAGERNQPQHF.

The chain is built from TRBV20-1 and TRBJ2-1; 16 bases map to TRBD2. Germline loops: CDR1 DFQATT, CDR2 SNEGSKA (reference sequence). This CDR3 comprises 15 residues. Trimming removed 4 bases from V and 9 bases from J; junction bases left unmatched: 6. The CDR3 sequence: CSAKAGTSGRVEQFF. The CDR3 coding sequence is TGCAGTGCTAAAGCCGGGACTAGCGGGAGGGTTGAGCAGTTCTTC.

This clonotype has just a few counts. The rearrangement links TRBV6-5 to TRBJ2-7, with TRBD1 as a possible D gene (5 bases). V gave up 4 bases and J gave up 2 bases, with 15 bases separating them. Germline CDR1 is MNHEY and CDR2 is SVGAGI. The length of the CDR3 is 15 residues. CDR3 sequence (DNA): TGTGCCAGCAGTTCAGGTTACCCAGGGACCTACGAGCAGTACTTC. Its translation is CASSSGYPGTYEQYF.

The chain links TRBV24-1 to TRBJ2-1; 11 bases map to TRBD2. The germline V gene encodes CDR1 KGHDR and CDR2 SFDVKD. The CDR3 loop spans 16 amino acids. The ends lost 0 bases at V and 6 bases at J; junction bases unmatched: 3. Here the CDR3 DNA reads TGTGCCACCAGTGATTTGACTAGCGGGAGATTCAATGAGCAGTTCTTC. This encodes CATSDLTSGRFNEQFF.

V is TRBV19 and J is TRBJ1-1, with TRBD1 matching over 7 bases. There are 13 residues in the CDR3. Looked up from germline, CDR1 is LNHDA and CDR2 is SQIVND (reference sequence). J was trimmed by 0 bases and V by 8 bases; bases with no gene match: 3. The CDR3 coding sequence is TGTGCCAGTGGCACAGGGGTGAACACTGAAGCTTTCTTT. Translated, it gives CASGTGVNTEAFF.

The rearrangement links TRBV5-1 to TRBJ1-1; D is unresolved. Germline-derived CDR1 and CDR2 are SGHRS and YFSETQ. The ends were cut back, 4 bases at V and 5 bases at J, with 12 bases in the middle. This CDR3 is 13 amino acids long. The CDR3 DNA is TGCGCCAGCAGCGCGGTCGGGGATACTGAAGCTTTCTTT. Its protein is CASSAVGDTEAFF.

The chain uses TRBV27 and TRBJ2-3; D ambiguous. Germline V gene lookup returns CDR1 MNHEY and CDR2 SMNVEV (reference sequence). CDR3 length: 14 amino acids. V was cut by 6 bases and J by 3 bases, with 13 bases left in between. As DNA, the CDR3 is TGTGCCAGCAGATTTGCAGGAAGAACAGATACGCAGTATTTT. As protein: CASRFAGRTDTQYF.

This clonotype was seen only a few times. The chain employs TRBV20-1 and TRBJ1-1; 7 positions match TRBD1. Germline V gene data show CDR1 as DFQATT and CDR2 as SNEGSKA (reference sequence). The CDR3 loop spans 14 amino acids. With 1 base clipped from V and 1 base from J, the junction kept 3 bases outside the gene matches. The CDR3 DNA reads as TGCAGTGCTAGAGCGGGACAGAGGAACACTGAAGCTTTCTTT. Protein product: CSARAGQRNTEAFF.

The chain has TRBV6-1 and TRBJ2-7, with D perhaps TRBD2 (5 bases). The CDR3 loop spans 13 amino acids. Trimming left V 4 bases short and J 1 base short, with 8 bases between. In germline, CDR1 is MNHNS, CDR2 SASEGT. CDR3 sequence (DNA): TGTGCCAGCAGTGTTTGGACTTCCTACGAGCAGTACGTC. Amino acids: CASSVWTSYEQYV.